The T cell receptor beta chain described here comes from a study of shared T cell receptors in the human thymus. Losses at the gene ends were 5 bases for V and 6 bases for J; bases not matched to a gene: 17. The CDR3 covers 17 residues. The germline V gene encodes CDR1 SEHNR and CDR2 FQNEAQ (reference sequence). Measured with immunoSEQ multiplex PCR; TCRdb has only the in-frame clones, and not every one. The sample has roughly 500,000 clones, 70% to 80% seen once. The same data also contributed to another study, on human thymus T cells.

V is TRBV7-9 and J is TRBJ2-7; 9 nucleotides line up with TRBD1. This TCR came from a boy under two years old with a congenital heart defect. Specimen: thymocytes. CDR3 bases: TGTGCCAGCAGCCCCGCTCCGCGGGACAGGGTGTGTGGCGAGCAGTACTTC. This translates into CASSPAPRDRVCGEQYF.